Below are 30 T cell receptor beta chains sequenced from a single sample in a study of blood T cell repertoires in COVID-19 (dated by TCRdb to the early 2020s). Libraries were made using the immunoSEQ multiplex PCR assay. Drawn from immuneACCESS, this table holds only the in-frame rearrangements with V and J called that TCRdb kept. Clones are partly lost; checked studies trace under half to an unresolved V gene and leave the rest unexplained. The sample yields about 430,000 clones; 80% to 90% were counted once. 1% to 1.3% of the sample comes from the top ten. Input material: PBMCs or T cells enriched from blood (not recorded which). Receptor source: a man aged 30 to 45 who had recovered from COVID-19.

The CDR3 region is CASSRWAMNTEAFF. The DNA for the CDR3 is TGCGCCAGCAGCCGGTGGGCCATGAACACTGAAGCTTTCTTT. J is TRBJ1-1 and V is TRBV5-1; no firm D call. V lost 4 bases to trimming and J lost 0 bases, with 10 bases between them. The CDR3 is made up of 14 amino acids. The V gene's germline CDR1 is SGHRS and CDR2 YFSETQ. The whole variable domain, filled in from reference TRBV5-1 and TRBJ1-1, reads KAGVTQTPRYLIKTRGQQVTLSCSPISGHRSVSWYQQTPGQGLQFLFEYFSETQRNKGNFPGRFSGRQFSNSRSEMNVSTLELGDSALYLCASSRWAMNTEAFFGQGTRLTVV.

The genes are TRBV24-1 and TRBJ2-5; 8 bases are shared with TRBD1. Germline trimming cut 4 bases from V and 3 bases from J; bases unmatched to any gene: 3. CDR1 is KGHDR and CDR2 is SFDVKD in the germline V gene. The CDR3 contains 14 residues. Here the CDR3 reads CATSDPDREETQYF. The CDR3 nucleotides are TGTGCCACCAGTGACCCGGACAGGGAAGAGACCCAGTACTTC.

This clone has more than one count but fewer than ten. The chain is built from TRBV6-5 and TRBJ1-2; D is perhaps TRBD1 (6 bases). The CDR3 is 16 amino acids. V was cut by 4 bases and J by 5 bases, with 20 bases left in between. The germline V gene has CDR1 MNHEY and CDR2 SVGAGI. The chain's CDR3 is CASSSRGGQGVYGYTF. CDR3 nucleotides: TGTGCCAGCAGTTCCCGTGGGGGACAAGGGGTATATGGCTACACCTTC.

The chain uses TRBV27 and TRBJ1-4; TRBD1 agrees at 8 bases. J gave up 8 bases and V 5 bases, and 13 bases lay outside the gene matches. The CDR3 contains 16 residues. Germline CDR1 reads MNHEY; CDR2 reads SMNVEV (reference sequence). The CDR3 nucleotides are TGTGCCAGCAGTCAAACCTTCAGGGGGCCAGAGGAAAAACTGTTTTTT. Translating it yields CASSQTFRGPEEKLFF.

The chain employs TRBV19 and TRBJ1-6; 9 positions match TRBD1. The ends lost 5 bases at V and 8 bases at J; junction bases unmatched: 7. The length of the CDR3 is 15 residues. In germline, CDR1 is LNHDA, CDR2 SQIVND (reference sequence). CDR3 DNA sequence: TGTGCCAGTAGTGCGGGACAGGGTTTGGATTCACCCCTCCACTTT. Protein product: CASSAGQGLDSPLHF.

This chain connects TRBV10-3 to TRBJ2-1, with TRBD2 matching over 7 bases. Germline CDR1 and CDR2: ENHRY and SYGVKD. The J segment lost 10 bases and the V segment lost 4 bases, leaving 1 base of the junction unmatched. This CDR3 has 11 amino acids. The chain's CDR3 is CAISGGGEQFF. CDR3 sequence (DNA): TGTGCCATCAGTGGGGGAGGGGAGCAGTTCTTC.

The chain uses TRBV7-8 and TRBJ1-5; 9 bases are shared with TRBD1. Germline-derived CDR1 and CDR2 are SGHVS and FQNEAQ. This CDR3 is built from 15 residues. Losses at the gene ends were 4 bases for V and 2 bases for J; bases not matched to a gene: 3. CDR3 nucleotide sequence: TGTGCCAGCAGCTGGCGGACAGGGGGCAATCAGCCCCAGCATTTT. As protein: CASSWRTGGNQPQHF.

The CDR3 reads CATMGPGTSGSKAPPDTQYF. The CDR3 region has the DNA TGTGCCACTATGGGTCCCGGGACTAGCGGGAGCAAGGCCCCCCCGGATACGCAGTATTTT. This chain uses TRBV24-1 with TRBJ2-3; 14 bases agree with TRBD2. Germline trimming cut 10 bases from V and 6 bases from J; bases unmatched to any gene: 23. The CDR3 has 20 residues. CDR1 and CDR2 (germline): KGHDR, SFDVKD.

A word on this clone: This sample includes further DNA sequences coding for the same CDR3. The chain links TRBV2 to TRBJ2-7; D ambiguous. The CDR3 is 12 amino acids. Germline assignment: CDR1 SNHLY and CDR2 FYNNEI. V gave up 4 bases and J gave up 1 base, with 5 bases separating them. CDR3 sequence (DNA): TGTGCCAGCAGTGGACTTTCCTACGAGCAGTACTTC. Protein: CASSGLSYEQYF.

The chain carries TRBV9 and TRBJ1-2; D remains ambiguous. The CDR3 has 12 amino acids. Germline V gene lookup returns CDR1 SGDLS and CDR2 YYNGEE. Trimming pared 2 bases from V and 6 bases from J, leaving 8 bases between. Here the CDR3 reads CASSVDGDGYTF. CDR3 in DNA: TGTGCCAGCAGCGTGGACGGGGATGGCTACACCTTC.

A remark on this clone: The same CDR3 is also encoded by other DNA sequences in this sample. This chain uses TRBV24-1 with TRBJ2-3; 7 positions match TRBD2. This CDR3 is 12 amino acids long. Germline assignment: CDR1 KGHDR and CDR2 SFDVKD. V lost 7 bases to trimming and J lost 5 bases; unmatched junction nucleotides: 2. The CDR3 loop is CATSPGGDTQYF. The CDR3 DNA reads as TGTGCCACCAGCCCGGGAGGAGATACGCAGTATTTT.

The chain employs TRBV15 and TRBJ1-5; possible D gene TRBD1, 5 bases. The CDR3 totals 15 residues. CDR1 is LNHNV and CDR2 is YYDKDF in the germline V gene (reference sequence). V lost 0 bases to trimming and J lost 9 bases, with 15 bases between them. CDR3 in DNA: TGTGCCACCAGCAGAGATGGCCAGGGTGATTTGCCCCAGCATTTT. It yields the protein CATSRDGQGDLPQHF.

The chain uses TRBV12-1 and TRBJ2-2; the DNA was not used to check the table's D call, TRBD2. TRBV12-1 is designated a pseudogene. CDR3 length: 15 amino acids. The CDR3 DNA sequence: TGTGCCAGGCTAGCGGGAGCCCCGAACACCGGGGAGCTGTTTTTT. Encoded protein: CARLAGAPNTGELFF.

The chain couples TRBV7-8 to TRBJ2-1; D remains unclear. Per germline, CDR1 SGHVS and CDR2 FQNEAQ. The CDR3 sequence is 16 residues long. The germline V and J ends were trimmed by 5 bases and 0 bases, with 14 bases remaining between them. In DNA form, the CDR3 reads TGTGCCAGCAGCCCTCAGCCCCCGGGCTCCTACAATGAGCAGTTCTTC. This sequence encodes CASSPQPPGSYNEQFF.

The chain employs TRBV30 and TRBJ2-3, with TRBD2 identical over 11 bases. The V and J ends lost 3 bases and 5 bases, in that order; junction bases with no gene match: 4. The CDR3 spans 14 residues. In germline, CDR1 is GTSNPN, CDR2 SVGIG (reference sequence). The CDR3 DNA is TGTGCCTGGAGACTAGCGGGAGCGAAAGATACGCAGTATTTT. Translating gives CAWRLAGAKDTQYF.

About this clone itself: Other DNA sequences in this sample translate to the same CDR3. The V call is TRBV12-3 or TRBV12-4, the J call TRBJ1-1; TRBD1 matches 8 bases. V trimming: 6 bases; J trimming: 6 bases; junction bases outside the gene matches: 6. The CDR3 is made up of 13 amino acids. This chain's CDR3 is CASSLGTGSEAFF. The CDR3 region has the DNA TGTGCCAGCAGCCTTGGGACAGGCTCTGAAGCTTTCTTT.

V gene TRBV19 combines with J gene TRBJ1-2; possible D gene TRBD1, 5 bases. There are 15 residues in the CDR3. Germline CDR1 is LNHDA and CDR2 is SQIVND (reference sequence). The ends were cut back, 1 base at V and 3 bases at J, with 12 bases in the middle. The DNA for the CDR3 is TGTGCCAGTAGTATAGCTGGGAGGGGCGACTATGGCTACACCTTC. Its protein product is CASSIAGRGDYGYTF.

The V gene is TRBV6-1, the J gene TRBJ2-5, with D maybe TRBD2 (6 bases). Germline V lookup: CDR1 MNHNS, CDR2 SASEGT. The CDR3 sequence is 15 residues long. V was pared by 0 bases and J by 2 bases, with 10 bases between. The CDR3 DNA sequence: TGTGCCAGCAGTGAAGCGGGGACTTTTCAAGAGACCCAGTACTTC. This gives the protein CASSEAGTFQETQYF.

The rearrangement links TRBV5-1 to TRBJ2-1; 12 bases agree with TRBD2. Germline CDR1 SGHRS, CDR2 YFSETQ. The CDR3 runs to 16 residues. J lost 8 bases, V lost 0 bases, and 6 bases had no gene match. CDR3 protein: CASSLETSGSLYEQFF. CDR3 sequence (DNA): TGCGCCAGCAGCTTGGAGACTAGCGGGAGTCTCTATGAGCAGTTCTTC.

The CDR3 region has the DNA TGCGCCAGCATGGAGAAAAGCATGAACACTGAAGCTTTCTTT. Encoded protein: CASMEKSMNTEAFF. The gene calls are TRBV5-1 and TRBJ1-1; D is unclear. Trimming cost V 6 bases and J 0 bases, with 12 bases left between them. Germline values: CDR1 SGHRS, CDR2 YFSETQ. There are 14 residues in the CDR3.

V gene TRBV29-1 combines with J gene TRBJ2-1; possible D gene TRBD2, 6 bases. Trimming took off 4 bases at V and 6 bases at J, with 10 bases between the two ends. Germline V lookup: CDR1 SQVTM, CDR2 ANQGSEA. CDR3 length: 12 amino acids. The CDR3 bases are TGCAGCGTTGGCCGGGGAGGCAATGAGCAGTTCTTC. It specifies CSVGRGGNEQFF.

CDR3 protein: CASSIRQDSSTDTQYF. The CDR3 DNA reads as TGTGCCAGTAGTATCCGGCAGGACTCTAGCACAGATACGCAGTATTTT. The V call is TRBV19, the J call TRBJ2-3, with D possibly being TRBD2 (5 bases). The CDR3 runs to 16 residues. The V gene lost 3 bases and the J gene lost 0 bases, with 13 bases spanning the gap. Per the germline V gene, CDR1 is LNHDA and CDR2 is SQIVND (reference sequence).

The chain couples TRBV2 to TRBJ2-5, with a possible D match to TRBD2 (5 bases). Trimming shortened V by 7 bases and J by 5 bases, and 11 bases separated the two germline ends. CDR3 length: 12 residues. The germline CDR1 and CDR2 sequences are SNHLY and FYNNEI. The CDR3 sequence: CASTPTGETQYF. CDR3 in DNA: TGTGCCAGCACCCCGACGGGGGAGACCCAGTACTTC.

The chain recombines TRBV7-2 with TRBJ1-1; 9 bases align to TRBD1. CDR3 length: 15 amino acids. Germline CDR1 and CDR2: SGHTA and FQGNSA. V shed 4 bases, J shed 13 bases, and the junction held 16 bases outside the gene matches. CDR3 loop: CASSSELRMGQGLFF. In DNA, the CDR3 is TGTGCCAGCAGCTCCGAACTTAGAATGGGACAGGGTCTTTTCTTT.

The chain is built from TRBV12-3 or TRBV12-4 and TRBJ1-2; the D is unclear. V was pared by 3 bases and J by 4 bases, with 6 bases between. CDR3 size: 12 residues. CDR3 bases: TGTGCCAGCAGTTTTGGCACCTATGGCTACACCTTC. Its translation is CASSFGTYGYTF.

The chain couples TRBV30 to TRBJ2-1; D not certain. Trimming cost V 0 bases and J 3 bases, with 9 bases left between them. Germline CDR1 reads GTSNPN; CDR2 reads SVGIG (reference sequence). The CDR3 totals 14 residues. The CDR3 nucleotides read TGTGCCTGGAGTGTACAGAGCCTCTACAATGAGCAGTTCTTC. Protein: CAWSVQSLYNEQFF.

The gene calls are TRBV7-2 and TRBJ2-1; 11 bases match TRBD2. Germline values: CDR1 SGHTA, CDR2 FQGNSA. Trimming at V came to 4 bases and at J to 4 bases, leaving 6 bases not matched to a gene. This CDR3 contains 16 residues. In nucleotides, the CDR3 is TGTGCCAGCAGCTGGCGACTAGCGGGGCTTTACAATGAGCAGTTCTTC. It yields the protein CASSWRLAGLYNEQFF.

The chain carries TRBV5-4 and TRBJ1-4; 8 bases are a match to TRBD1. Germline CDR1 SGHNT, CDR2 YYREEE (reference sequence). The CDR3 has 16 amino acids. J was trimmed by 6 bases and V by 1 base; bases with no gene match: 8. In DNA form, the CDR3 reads TGTGCCAGCAGCTTGTCAGTCGGACAGGGTGATGAAAAACTGTTTTTT. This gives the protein CASSLSVGQGDEKLFF.

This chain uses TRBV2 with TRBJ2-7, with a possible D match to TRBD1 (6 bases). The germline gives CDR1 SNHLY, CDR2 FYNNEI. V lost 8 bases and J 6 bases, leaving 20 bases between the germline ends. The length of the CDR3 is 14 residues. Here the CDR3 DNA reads TGTGCCAGCGGAAACTCCCTAACAGGGATCGAGCAGTACTTC. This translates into CASGNSLTGIEQYF.

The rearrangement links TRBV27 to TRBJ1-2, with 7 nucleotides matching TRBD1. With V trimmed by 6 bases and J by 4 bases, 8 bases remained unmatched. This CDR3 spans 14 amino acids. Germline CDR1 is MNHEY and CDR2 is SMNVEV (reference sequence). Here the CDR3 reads CASRTRQGLYGYTF. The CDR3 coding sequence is TGTGCCAGCAGGACCCGACAGGGTCTCTATGGCTACACCTTC.